The entry that follows covers one T cell receptor (beta chain) sequence. The source of the sample is a study of beta chain features in type 1 diabetes. Turning to the study itself: Healthy donors and patients showed comparable age, gender and cell yields.

Germline V gives CDR1 SGHAT, CDR2 FQNNGV. The CDR3 is 15 residues long. Trimming left V 8 bases short and J 0 bases short, with 16 bases between. Sequencing targeted expressed TCRB transcripts, as all isolated RNA had been reverse transcribed. Assay used: immunoSEQ multiplex PCR; TCRdb lists only in-frame clones, some missing. The sample consists of about 410,000 clones, 14% of them appearing once. Sequencing was done on a sample of naive CD4+ T cells from blood. This receptor was obtained from a man between 25 and 39 years old in good health. This chain connects TRBV11-2 to TRBJ1-1, with unresolved D. Written as DNA, the CDR3 is TGTGCCAGCGCCTCTCGGAGGGAGTTGAACACTGAAGCTTTCTTT. Protein product: CASASRRELNTEAFF.